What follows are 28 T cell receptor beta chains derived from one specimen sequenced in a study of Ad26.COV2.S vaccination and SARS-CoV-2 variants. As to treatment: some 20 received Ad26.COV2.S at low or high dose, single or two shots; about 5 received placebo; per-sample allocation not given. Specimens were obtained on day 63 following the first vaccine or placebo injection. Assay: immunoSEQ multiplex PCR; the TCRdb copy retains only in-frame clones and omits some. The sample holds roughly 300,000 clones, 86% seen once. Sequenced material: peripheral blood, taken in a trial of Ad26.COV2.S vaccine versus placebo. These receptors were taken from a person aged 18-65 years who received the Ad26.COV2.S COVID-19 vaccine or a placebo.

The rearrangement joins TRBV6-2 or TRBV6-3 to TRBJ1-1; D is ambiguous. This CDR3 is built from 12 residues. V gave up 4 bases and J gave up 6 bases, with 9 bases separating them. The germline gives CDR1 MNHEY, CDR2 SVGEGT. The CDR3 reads CASSSWQPEAFF. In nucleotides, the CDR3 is TGTGCCAGCAGTTCATGGCAGCCTGAAGCTTTCTTT.

The CDR3 bases are TGTGCCACCAGCAGAGAGAGGCAGGTAAACACTGAAGCTTTCTTT. Protein: CATSRERQVNTEAFF. The rearrangement joins TRBV15 to TRBJ1-1; D is uncertain. CDR3 size: 15 residues. Germline assignment: CDR1 LNHNV and CDR2 YYDKDF (reference sequence). Deletions cut 0 bases from V and 2 bases from J, with 10 bases between.

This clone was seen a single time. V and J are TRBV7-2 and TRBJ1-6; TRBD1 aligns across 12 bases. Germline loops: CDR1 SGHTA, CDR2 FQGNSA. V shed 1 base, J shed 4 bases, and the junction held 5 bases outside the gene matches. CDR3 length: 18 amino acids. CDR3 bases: TGTGCCAGCAGCTTAGGGGACAGGGGGCTTTGGTATAATTCACCCCTCCACTTT. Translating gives CASSLGDRGLWYNSPLHF.

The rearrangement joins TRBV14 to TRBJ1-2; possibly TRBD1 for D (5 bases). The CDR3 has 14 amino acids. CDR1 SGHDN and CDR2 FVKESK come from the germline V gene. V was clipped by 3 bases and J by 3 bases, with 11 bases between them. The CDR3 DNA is TGTGCCAGCAGCCAGTTGGACAACTACTATGGCTACACCTTC. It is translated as CASSQLDNYYGYTF. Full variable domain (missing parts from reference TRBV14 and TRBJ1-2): EAGVTQFPSHSVIEKGQTVTLRCDPISGHDNLYWYRRVMGKEIKFLLHFVKESKQDESGMPNNRFLAERTGGTYSTLKVQPAELEDSGVYFCASSQLDNYYGYTFGSGTRLTVV.

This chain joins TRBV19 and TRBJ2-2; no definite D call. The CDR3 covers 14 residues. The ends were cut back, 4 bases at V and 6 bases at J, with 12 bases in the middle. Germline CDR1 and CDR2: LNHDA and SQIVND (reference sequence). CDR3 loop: CASSNWGTAGELFF. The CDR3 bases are TGTGCCAGTAGTAATTGGGGAACCGCCGGGGAGCTGTTTTTT. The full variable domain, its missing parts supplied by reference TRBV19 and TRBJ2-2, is DGGITQSPKYLFRKEGQNVTLSCEQNLNHDAMYWYRQDPGQGLRLIYYSQIVNDFQKGDIAEGYSVSREKKESFPLTVTSAQKNPTAFYLCASSNWGTAGELFFGEGSRLTVL.

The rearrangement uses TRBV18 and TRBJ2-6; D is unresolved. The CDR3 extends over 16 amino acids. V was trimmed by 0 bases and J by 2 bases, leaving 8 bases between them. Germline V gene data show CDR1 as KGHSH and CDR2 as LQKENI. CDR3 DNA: TGTGCCAGCTCACCACCGTTCGGAACTGGGGCCAACGTCCTGACTTTC. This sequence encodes CASSPPFGTGANVLTF.

In DNA form, the CDR3 reads TGTGCCAGCAGCTTATTAGGGACTACCCAAGAGACCCAGTACTTC. Protein sequence: CASSLLGTTQETQYF. This chain connects TRBV7-3 to TRBJ2-5; 7 positions agree with TRBD2. The CDR3 length is 15 residues. Germline lookup yields CDR1 SGHTA and CDR2 FQGTGA. V shed 2 bases and J 1 base; nucleotides not matched to a gene: 4.

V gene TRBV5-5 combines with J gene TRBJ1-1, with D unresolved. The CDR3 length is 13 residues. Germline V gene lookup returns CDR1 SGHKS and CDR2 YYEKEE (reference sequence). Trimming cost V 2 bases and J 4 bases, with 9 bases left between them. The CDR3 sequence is CASSLEGSTEAFF. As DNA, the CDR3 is TGTGCCAGCAGCTTAGAAGGTAGCACTGAAGCTTTCTTT.

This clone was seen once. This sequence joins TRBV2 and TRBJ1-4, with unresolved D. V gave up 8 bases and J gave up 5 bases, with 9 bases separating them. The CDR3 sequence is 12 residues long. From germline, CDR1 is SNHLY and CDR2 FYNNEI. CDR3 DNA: TGTGCCAGCGGACGGATCAATGAAAAACTGTTTTTT. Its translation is CASGRINEKLFF.

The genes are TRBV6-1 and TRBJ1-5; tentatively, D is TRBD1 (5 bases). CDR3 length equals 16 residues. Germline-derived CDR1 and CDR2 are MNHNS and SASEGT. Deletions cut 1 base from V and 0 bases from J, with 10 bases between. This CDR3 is CASSEEGSYSNQPQHF. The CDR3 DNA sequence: TGTGCCAGCAGTGAAGAGGGGTCTTATAGCAATCAGCCCCAGCATTTT.

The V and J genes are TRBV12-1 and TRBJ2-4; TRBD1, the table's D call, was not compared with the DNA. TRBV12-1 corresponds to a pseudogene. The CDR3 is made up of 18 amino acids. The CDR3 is CASSYTHAGQGAGNIQYF. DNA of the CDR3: TGTGCCAGCAGCTACACGCACGCGGGACAGGGGGCTGGAAACATTCAGTACTTC.

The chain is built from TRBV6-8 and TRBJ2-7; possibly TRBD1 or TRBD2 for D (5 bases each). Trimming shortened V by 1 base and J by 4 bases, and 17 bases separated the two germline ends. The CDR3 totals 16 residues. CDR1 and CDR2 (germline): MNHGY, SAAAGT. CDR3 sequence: CASSYFRDQPGYEQYF. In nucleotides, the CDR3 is TGTGCCAGCAGTTACTTCCGGGACCAGCCGGGTTACGAGCAGTACTTC.

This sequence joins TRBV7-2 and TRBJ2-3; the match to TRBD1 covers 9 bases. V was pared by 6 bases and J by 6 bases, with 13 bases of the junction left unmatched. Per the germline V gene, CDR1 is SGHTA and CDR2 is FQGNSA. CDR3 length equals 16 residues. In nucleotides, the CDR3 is TGTGCCAGCAGTCGCCGATCCGGGACAGGGCACGATACGCAGTATTTT. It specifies CASSRRSGTGHDTQYF.

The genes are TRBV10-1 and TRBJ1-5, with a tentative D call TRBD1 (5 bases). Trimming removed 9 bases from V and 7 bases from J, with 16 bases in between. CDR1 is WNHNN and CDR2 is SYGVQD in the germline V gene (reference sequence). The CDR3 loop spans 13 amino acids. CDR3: CARLLPGGQPQHF. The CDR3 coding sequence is TGCGCCAGACTGCTCCCGGGGGGACAGCCCCAGCATTTT.

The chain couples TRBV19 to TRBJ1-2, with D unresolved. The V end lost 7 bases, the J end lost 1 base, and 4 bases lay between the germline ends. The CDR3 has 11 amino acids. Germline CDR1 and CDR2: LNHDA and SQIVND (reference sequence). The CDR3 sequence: CASNSNYGYTF. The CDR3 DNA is TGTGCCAGTAACAGTAACTATGGCTACACCTTC. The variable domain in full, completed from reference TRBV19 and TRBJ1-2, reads DGGITQSPKYLFRKEGQNVTLSCEQNLNHDAMYWYRQDPGQGLRLIYYSQIVNDFQKGDIAEGYSVSREKKESFPLTVTSAQKNPTAFYLCASNSNYGYTFGSGTRLTVV.

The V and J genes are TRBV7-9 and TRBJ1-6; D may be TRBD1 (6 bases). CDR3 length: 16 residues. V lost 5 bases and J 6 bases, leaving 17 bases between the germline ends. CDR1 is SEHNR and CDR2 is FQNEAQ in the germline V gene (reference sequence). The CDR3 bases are TGTGCCAGCAGCGCTACAGGGACGAAGGGTAATTCACCCCTCCACTTT. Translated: CASSATGTKGNSPLHF.

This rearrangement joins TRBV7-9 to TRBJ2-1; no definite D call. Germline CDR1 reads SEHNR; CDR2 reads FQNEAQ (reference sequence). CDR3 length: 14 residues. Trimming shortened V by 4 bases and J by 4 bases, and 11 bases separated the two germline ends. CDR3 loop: CASSSSGWYNEQFF. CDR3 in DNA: TGTGCCAGCAGCTCAAGTGGGTGGTACAATGAGCAGTTCTTC.

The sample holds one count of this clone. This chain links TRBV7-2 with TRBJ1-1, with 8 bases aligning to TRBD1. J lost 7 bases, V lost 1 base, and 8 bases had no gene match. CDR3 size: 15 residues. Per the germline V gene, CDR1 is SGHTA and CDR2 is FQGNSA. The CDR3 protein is CASSLVGQGASEAFF. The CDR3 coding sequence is TGTGCCAGCAGCTTAGTTGGGCAGGGGGCCAGTGAAGCTTTCTTT.

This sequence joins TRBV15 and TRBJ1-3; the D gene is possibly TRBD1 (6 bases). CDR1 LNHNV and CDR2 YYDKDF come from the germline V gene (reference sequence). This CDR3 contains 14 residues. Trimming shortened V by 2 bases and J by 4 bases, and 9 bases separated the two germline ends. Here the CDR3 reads CATSRQGLGNTIYF. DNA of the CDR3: TGTGCCACCAGCAGACAGGGGCTGGGAAACACCATATATTTT. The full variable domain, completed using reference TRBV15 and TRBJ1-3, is DAMVIQNPRYQVTQFGKPVTLSCSQTLNHNVMYWYQQKSSQAPKLLFHYYDKDFNNEADTPDNFQSRRPNTSFCFLDIRSPGLGDTAMYLCATSRQGLGNTIYFGEGSWLTVV.

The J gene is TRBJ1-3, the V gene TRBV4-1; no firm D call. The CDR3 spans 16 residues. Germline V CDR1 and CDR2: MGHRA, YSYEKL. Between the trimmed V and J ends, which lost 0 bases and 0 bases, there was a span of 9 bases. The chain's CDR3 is CASSQDKSYSGNTIYF. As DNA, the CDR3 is TGCGCCAGCAGCCAAGATAAGAGCTACTCTGGAAACACCATATATTTT.

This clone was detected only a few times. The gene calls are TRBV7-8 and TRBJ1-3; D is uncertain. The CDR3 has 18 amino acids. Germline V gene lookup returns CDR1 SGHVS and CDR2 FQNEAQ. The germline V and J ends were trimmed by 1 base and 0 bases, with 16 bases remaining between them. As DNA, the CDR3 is TGTGCCAGCAGCTTAGGGCCAGGTCCGGTGGACTCTGGAAACACCATATATTTT. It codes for CASSLGPGPVDSGNTIYF.

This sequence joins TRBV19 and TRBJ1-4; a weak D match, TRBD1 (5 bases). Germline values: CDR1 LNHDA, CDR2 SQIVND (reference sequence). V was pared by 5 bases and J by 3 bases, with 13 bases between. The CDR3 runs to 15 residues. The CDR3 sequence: CASSPRDGPNEKLFF. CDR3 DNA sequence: TGTGCCAGTAGTCCCCGGGACGGACCTAATGAAAAACTGTTTTTT.

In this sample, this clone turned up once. The CDR3 is CASSQGLAGQETQYF. The CDR3, as DNA: TGTGCCAGCAGCCAAGGGCTAGCGGGACAAGAGACCCAGTACTTC. This chain connects TRBV3-1 (or the pseudogene TRBV3-2) to TRBJ2-5; 9 bases agree with TRBD2. CDR3 length equals 15 residues. Germline V gene sequence: CDR1 LGHDT, CDR2 YNNKEL (reference sequence). V was pared by 1 base and J by 2 bases, with 2 bases of the junction left unmatched.

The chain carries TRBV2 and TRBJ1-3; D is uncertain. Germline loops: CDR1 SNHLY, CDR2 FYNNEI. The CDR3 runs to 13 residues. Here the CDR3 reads CGQRQSSGNTIYF. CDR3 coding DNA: TGTGGCCAGCGGCAGAGCTCTGGAAACACCATATATTTT.

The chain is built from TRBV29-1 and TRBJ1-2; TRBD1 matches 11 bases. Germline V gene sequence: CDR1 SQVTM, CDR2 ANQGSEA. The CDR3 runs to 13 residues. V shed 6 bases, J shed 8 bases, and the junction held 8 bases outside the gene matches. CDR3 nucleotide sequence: TGCAGCGTCCCCTCAGGGACAGGGGGAGGCTACACCTTC. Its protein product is CSVPSGTGGGYTF. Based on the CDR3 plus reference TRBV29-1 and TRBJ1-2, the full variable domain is SAVISQKPSRDICQRGTSLTIQCQVDSQVTMMFWYRQQPGQSLTLIATANQGSEATYESGFVIDKFPISRPNLTFSTLTVSNMSPEDSSIYLCSVPSGTGGGYTFGSGTRLTVV.

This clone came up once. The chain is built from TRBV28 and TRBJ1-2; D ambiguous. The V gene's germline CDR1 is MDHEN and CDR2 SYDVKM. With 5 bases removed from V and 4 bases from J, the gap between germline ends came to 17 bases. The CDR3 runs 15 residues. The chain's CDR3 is CASSAGDPTIYGYTF. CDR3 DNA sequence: TGTGCCAGCAGTGCGGGCGACCCTACAATCTATGGCTACACCTTC.

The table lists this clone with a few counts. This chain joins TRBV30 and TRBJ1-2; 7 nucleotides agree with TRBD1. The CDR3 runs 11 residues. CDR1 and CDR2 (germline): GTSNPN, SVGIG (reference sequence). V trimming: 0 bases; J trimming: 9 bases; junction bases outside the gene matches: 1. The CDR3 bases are TGTGCCTGGAGTGTCAGGGGGAGCTACACCTTC. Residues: CAWSVRGSYTF.

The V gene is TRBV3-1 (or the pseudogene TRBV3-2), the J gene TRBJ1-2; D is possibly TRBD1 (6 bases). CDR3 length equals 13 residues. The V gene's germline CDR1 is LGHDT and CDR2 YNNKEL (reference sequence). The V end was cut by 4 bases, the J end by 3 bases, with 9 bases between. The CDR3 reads CASSLGQYYGYTF. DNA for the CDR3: TGTGCCAGCAGCCTAGGACAGTACTATGGCTACACCTTC.